This T cell receptor beta chain was profiled in a study of identical twins. Broader study findings: For out-of-frame beta sequences, excess twin sharing was weaker. Among out-of-frame alpha sequences shared by twins, low generation probability occurred in excess.

As regards this clonotype: Antigen: not known.

Using its own MiXCR run on the 5' RACE reads, TCRdb lists one record per CDR3 protein. The sample lists 1,800,000 or so distinct CDR3 sequences, around a third occurring once. The sample consisted of cord blood. This TCR came from a newborn girl in good health.

CDR3 amino acids: CASSTRQYYGYTF. CDR3 nucleotide sequence: TGTGCCAGTAGTACTCGACAGTACTATGGCTACACCTTC. This chain links TRBV19 with TRBJ1-2, with D possibly being TRBD1 (5 bases). This CDR3 contains 13 residues. CDR1 and CDR2 (germline): LNHDA, SQIVND (reference sequence). Trimming took off 4 bases at V and 3 bases at J, with 9 bases between the two ends.